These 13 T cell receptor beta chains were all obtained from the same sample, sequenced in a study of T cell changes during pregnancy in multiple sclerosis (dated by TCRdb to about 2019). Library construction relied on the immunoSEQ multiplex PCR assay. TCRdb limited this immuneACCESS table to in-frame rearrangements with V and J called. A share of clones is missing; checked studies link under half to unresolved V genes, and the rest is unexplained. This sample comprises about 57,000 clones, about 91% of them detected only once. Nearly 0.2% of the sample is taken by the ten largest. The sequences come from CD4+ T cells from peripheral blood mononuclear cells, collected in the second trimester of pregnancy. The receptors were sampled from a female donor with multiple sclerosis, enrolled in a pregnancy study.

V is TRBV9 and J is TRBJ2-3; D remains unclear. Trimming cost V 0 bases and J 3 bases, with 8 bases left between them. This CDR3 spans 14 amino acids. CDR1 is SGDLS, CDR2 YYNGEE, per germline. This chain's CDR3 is CASSVGRGTDTQYF. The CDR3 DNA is TGTGCCAGCAGCGTAGGGAGAGGAACAGATACGCAGTATTTT.

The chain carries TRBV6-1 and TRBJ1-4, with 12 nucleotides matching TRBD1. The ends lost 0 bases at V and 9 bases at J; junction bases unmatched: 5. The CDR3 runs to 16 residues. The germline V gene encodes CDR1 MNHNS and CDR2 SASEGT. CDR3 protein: CASSEARDRGRKKLFF. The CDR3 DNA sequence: TGTGCCAGCAGTGAAGCAAGGGACAGGGGGCGTAAAAAACTGTTTTTT.

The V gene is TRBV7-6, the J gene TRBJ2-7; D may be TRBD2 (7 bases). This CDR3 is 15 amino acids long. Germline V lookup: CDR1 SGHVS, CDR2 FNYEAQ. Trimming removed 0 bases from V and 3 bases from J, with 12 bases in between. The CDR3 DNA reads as TGTGCCAGCAGCTTAGCACTAGGGGGGGTCTACGAGCAGTACTTC. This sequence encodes CASSLALGGVYEQYF.

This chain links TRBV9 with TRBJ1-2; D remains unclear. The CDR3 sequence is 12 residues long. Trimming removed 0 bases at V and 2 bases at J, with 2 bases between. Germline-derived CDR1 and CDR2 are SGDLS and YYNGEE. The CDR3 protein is CASSVANYGYTF. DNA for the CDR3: TGTGCCAGCAGCGTAGCAAACTATGGCTACACCTTC.

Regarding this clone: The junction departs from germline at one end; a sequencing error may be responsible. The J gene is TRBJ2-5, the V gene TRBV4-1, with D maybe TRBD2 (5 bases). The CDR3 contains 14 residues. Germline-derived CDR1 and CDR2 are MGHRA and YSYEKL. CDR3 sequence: CASSQDLNQETQYF. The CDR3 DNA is TGCGCCAGCAGCCAGGACTTAAACCAGGAGACCCAGTACTTC.

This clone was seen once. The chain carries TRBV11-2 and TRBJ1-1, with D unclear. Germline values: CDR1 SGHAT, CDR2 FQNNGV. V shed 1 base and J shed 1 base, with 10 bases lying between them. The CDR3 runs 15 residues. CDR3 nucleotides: TGTGCCAGCAGCTTAGGGGCAGCTACGAACACTGAAGCTTTCTTT. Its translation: CASSLGAATNTEAFF. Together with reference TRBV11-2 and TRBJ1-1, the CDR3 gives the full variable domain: EAGVAQSPRYKIIEKRQSVAFWCNPISGHATLYWYQQILGQGPKLLIQFQNNGVVDDSQLPKDRFSAERLKGVDSTLKIQPAKLEDSAVYLCASSLGAATNTEAFFGQGTRLTVV.

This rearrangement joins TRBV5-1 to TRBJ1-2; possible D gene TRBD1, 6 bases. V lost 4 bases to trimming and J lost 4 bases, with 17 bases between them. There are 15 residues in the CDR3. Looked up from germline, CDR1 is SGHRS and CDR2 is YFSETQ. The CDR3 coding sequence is TGCGCCAGCAGCGTCCTCCCCAGGGGTACCTATGGCTACACCTTC. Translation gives CASSVLPRGTYGYTF. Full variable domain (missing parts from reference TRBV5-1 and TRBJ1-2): KAGVTQTPRYLIKTRGQQVTLSCSPISGHRSVSWYQQTPGQGLQFLFEYFSETQRNKGNFPGRFSGRQFSNSRSEMNVSTLELGDSALYLCASSVLPRGTYGYTFGSGTRLTVV.

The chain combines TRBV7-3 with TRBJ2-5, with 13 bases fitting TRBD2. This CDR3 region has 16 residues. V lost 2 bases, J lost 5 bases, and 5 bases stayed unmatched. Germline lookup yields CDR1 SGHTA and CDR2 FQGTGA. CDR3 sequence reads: CASSLVRTSGSETQYF. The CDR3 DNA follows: TGTGCCAGCAGCTTAGTCAGGACTAGCGGGAGTGAGACCCAGTACTTC.

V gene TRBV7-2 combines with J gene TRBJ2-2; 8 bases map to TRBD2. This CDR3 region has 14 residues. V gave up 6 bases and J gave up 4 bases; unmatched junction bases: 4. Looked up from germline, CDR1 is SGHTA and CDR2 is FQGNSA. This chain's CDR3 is CASRPGLVTGELFF. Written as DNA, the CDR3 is TGTGCCAGCAGGCCGGGACTAGTCACCGGGGAGCTGTTTTTT.

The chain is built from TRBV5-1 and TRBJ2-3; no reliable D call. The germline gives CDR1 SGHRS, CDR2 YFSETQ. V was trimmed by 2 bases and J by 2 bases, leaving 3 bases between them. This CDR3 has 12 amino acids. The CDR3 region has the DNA TGCGCCAGCAGCTTTCACACAGATACGCAGTATTTT. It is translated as CASSFHTDTQYF.

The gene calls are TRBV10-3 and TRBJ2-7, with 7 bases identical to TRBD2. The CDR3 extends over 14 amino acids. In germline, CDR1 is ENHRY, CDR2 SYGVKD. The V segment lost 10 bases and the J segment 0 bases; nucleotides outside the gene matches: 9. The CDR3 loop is CATTREASSYEQYF. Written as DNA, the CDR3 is TGTGCCACGACCCGGGAGGCTAGCTCCTACGAGCAGTACTTC.

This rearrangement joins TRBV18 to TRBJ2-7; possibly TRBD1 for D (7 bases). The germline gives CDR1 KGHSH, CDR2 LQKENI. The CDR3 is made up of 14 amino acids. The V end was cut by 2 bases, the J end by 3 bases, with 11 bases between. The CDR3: CASSPGGGGYEQYF. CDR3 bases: TGTGCCAGCTCACCAGGAGGGGGCGGCTACGAGCAGTACTTC.

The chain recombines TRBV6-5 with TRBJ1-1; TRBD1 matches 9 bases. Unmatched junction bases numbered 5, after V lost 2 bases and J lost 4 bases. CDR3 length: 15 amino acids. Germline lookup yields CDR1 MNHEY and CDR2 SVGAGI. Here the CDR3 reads CASSYPGTGLTEAFF. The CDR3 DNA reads TGTGCCAGCAGTTACCCCGGGACAGGGCTCACTGAAGCTTTCTTT.